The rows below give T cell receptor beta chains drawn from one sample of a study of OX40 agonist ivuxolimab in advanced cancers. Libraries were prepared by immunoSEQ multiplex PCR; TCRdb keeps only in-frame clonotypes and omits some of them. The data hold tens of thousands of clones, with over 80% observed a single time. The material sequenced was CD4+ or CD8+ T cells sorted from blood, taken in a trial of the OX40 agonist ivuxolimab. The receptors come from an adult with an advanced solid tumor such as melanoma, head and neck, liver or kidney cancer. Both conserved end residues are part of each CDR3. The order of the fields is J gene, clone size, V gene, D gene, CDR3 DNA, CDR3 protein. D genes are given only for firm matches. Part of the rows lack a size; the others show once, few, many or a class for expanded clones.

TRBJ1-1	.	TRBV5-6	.	TGTGCCAGCAGCCTTCCTCTGGGGAACACTGAAGCTTTCTTT	CASSLPLGNTEAFF
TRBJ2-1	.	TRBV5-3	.	TGTGCCAGAAGTCTGCCGTTCGACAGCCGGGGAACGAGGTCCTACAATGAGCAGTTCTTC	CARSLPFDSRGTRSYNEQFF
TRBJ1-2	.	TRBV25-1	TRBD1	TGTGCCAGCAGCCACGGACAGGGCAACTATGGCTACACCTTC	CASSHGQGNYGYTF
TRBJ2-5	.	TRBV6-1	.	TGTGCCAGCAGTGAAGCGGGAAAGGAGACCCAGTACTTC	CASSEAGKETQYF
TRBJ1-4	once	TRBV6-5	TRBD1	TGTGCCAGCAGTTACTCGGCGACAGGGACTGAAAAACTGTTTTTT	CASSYSATGTEKLFF
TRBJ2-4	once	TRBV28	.	TGTGCCAGCAGTTTACCGCTTCCGGTCGGGAACATTCAGTACTTC	CASSLPLPVGNIQYF
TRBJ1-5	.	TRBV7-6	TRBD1	TGTGCCAGCAGCTTAGGGGACAGAGATCAGCCCCAGCATTTT	CASSLGDRDQPQHF
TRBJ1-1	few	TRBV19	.	TGTGCCAGTTGTGTTCCGGGGGCGTCTGAAGCTTTCTTT	CASCVPGASEAFF
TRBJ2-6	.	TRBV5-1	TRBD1	TGCGCCAGCAGCCCCGCGGGACAGGGGTCTTCTGGGGCCAACGTCCTGACTTTC	CASSPAGQGSSGANVLTF
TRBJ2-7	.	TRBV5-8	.	TGTGCCAGCAGCTTGTCGGGACCCTACGAGCAGTACTTC	CASSLSGPYEQYF
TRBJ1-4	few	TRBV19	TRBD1	TGTGCCAGTAGTATAGGCGGACAGGGGTATGAAAAACTGTTTTTT	CASSIGGQGYEKLFF
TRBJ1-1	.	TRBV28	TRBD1	TGTGCCAGCAGAACCCAGGGGGCCCGAACTGAAGCTTTCTTT	CASRTQGARTEAFF
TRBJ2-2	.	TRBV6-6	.	TGTGCCAGCAGTTACTCGAGCAACACCGGGGAGCTGTTTTTT	CASSYSSNTGELFF
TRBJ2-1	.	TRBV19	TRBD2	TGTGCCAGTAGTATCTATGCGGGAGGGTCCTACAATGAGCAGTTCTTC	CASSIYAGGSYNEQFF
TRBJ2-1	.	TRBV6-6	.	TGTGCCAGCAGTTCAAGGAATGAGCAGTTCTTC	CASSSRNEQFF
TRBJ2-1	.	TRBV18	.	TGTGCCAGCTCACCCGTAAACGTGCCTGAGCAGTTCTTC	CASSPVNVPEQFF
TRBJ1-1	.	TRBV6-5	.	TGTGCCAGCAGTAGGTTGGCTGAAGCTTTCTTT	CASSRLAEAFF
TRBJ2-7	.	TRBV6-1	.	TGTGCCAGCAGTTGGGAACGAAGGTACGAGCAGTACTTC	CASSWERRYEQYF
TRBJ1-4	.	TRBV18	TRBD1	TGTGCCAGCTCACGCCCGGGACAGGGATATGAAAAACTGTTTTTT	CASSRPGQGYEKLFF
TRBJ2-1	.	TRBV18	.	TGTGCCAGCTCACCTCGGGACTGGGATTACAATGAGCAGTTCTTC	CASSPRDWDYNEQFF